This T cell receptor beta chain comes out of a study of blood T cell repertoires in COVID-19. About the research overall: Spain, Italy and the United States supplied samples that represented acute and convalescent COVID-19. The analysed material was cDNA or gDNA that came from T cells, B-cell-depleted T cells, or PBMCs.

Authors' data handling: Using reference gene primer amplification, nucleated cell counts were estimated. Assay: immunoSEQ multiplex PCR; the TCRdb copy retains only in-frame clones and omits some. D and trimming were read from the DNA, whereas the V and J calls and clone size are those reported in that table. The sample contains approximately 120,000 clones, approximately 74% of which appear only once. The germline V gene has CDR1 MNHEY and CDR2 SVGAGI. After removal of 6 bases from V and 3 bases from J, the junction contained 8 bases not matched to a gene. This CDR3 spans 14 amino acids. The sequence came from a man between 60 and 75 years old with acute or convalescent COVID-19. V and J are TRBV6-5 and TRBJ2-7, with TRBD1 matching 7 bases. Sequences were obtained from peripheral blood. The CDR3 DNA is TGTGCCAGCAGCCAAGGGGACAGACTCTACGAGCAGTACTTC. Its protein product is CASSQGDRLYEQYF.